The rows below give T cell receptor beta chains drawn from one sample of a study of blood T cells in healthy people across ages. One entry per CDR3 protein, called by TCRdb with MiXCR from the 5' RACE reads. Here the sample spans about a million distinct CDR3 sequences, 35% to 40% being singletons. The sequenced sample consisted of blood. These receptors were taken from a man between 18 and 29 years old in good health. The CDR3 runs from the conserved cysteine through the conserved F or W. The D gene is left open where the match is weak. A clone size is listed for some rows: how often the clone was seen (once, few, many), or a class if it is expanded.

V: TRBV4-2; size: few; J: TRBJ2-6; D: -; DNA: TGTGCCAGCAGCCACCGTATCACAGGGAGGGTAAGCTCTGGGGCCAACGTCCTGACTTTC; CDR3: CASSHRITGRVSSGANVLTF
V: TRBV12-3/TRBV12-4; size: many; J: TRBJ2-1; D: -; DNA: TGTGCCAGCAGTTTAAGGGGTCCCGAGCAGTTCTTC; CDR3: CASSLRGPEQFF
V: TRBV3-1; size: -; J: TRBJ2-2; D: -; DNA: TGTGCCAGCAGCCAAGACTCCAGTGGCGGGGAGCTGTTTTTT; CDR3: CASSQDSSGGELFF
V: TRBV13; size: -; J: TRBJ2-1; D: -; DNA: TGTGCCAGCAGCTTAGTGAGGGGGGTGAATGAGCAGTTCTTC; CDR3: CASSLVRGVNEQFF
V: TRBV4-1; size: -; J: TRBJ2-1; D: -; DNA: TGCGCCAGCAGCCAACTAGCCAGTCCGGAGACCCAGTTCTTC; CDR3: CASSQLASPETQFF
V: TRBV12-3/TRBV12-4; size: -; J: TRBJ1-2; D: -; DNA: TGTGCCAGCAGTTTGAGTAAGAAGGTTGAGGGCGGCTACACCTTC; CDR3: CASSLSKKVEGGYTF
V: TRBV9; size: -; J: TRBJ1-1; D: -; DNA: TGTGCCAGCAGCGTAGAAGCGACGTGGCTCCGGAACACTGAAGCTTTCTTT; CDR3: CASSVEATWLRNTEAFF
V: TRBV3-1; size: -; J: TRBJ2-3; D: TRBD2; DNA: TGTGCCAGCAGCCACGCAACTAGCGGGAGTATGTATACGCAGTATTTT; CDR3: CASSHATSGSMYTQYF
V: TRBV5-1; size: many; J: TRBJ2-3; D: TRBD1; DNA: TGCGCCAGCAGCGCCTTGACAGGGGGAGGCACAGATACGCAGTATTTT; CDR3: CASSALTGGGTDTQYF
V: TRBV10-3; size: few; J: TRBJ2-7; D: -; DNA: TGTGCCATACAAAACGGGGCGCAAACCTACGAGCAGTACTTC; CDR3: CAIQNGAQTYEQYF
V: TRBV11-2; size: -; J: TRBJ2-3; D: -; DNA: TGTGCCAGCAGACCCCCAGCGGAGACGCAGTATTTT; CDR3: CASRPPAETQYF
V: TRBV20-1; size: few; J: TRBJ2-3; D: TRBD2; DNA: TGCAGTGCAAAGACTAGCGGGGGCCCCTCGGGTACGCAGTATTTT; CDR3: CSAKTSGGPSGTQYF
V: TRBV29-1; size: few; J: TRBJ2-1; D: -; DNA: TGCAGCGCTCCCGCCCCGGTGGGCAATGAGCAGTTCTTC; CDR3: CSAPAPVGNEQFF
V: TRBV4-2; size: once; J: TRBJ2-2; D: TRBD2; DNA: TGTGCCAGCAGCCAAGACCAACTAGCGGGCCCGCTAGGGTGGGAGCTGTTTTTT; CDR3: CASSQDQLAGPLGWELFF
V: TRBV20-1; size: -; J: TRBJ2-2; D: TRBD2; DNA: TGCAGTGCACCTGGACTAGCCGAGAACACCGGGGAGCTGTTTTTT; CDR3: CSAPGLAENTGELFF
V: TRBV4-3; size: few; J: TRBJ2-1; D: -; DNA: TGCGCCAGCAGCCAAGTCATCTTCAATGAGCAGTTCTTC; CDR3: CASSQVIFNEQFF
V: TRBV20-1; size: -; J: TRBJ1-2; D: -; DNA: TGCAGTGCTAGAGATTCGCAGCAAAACTATGGCTACACCTTC; CDR3: CSARDSQQNYGYTF
V: TRBV14; size: -; J: TRBJ1-2; D: -; DNA: TGTGCCAGCAGCGGGGGGAGTTTTAACTATGGCTACACCTTC; CDR3: CASSGGSFNYGYTF
V: TRBV15; size: -; J: TRBJ2-5; D: -; DNA: TGTGCCACCAGCAGAGGAGGTGTCCAAGAGACCCAGTACTTC; CDR3: CATSRGGVQETQYF
V: TRBV20-1; size: -; J: TRBJ2-5; D: TRBD1; DNA: TGCAGTGCTAGTAGGGGAGACAGGGGCAGGCAAGAGACCCAGTACTTC; CDR3: CSASRGDRGRQETQYF
V: TRBV7-7; size: -; J: TRBJ2-5; D: TRBD2; DNA: TGTGCTAGCAGAAGAGCGGGGGAAGAGACCCAGTACTTC; CDR3: CASRRAGEETQYF
V: TRBV20-1; size: few; J: TRBJ2-3; D: -; DNA: TGCAGTGCTAGAGATCCTAGCTTGGCAGATACGCAGTATTTT; CDR3: CSARDPSLADTQYF
V: TRBV10-3; size: few; J: TRBJ1-4; D: TRBD1; DNA: TGTGCCATCTCGGACAGGGTCGGGGAAAAACTGTTTTTT; CDR3: CAISDRVGEKLFF
V: TRBV10-3; size: once; J: TRBJ1-6; D: -; DNA: TGTGCCATCAGTGGGCGAGAGGGCAATTCACCCCTCCACTTT; CDR3: CAISGREGNSPLHF
V: TRBV12-3/TRBV12-4; size: few; J: TRBJ1-4; D: -; DNA: TGTGCCAGCAGCCCGCAGGACGGGTTCGCCGAAAAACTGTTTTTT; CDR3: CASSPQDGFAEKLFF
V: TRBV12-3/TRBV12-4; size: -; J: TRBJ1-5; D: -; DNA: TGTGCCAGCAGTTCCCCCCGGCGCGGCCTAAATAGCAATCAGCCCCAGCATTTT; CDR3: CASSSPRRGLNSNQPQHF
V: TRBV20-1; size: few; J: TRBJ1-2; D: -; DNA: TGCAGTGCTGGACTCTTTCAGGGCGGCTACACCTTC; CDR3: CSAGLFQGGYTF
V: TRBV7-2; size: many; J: TRBJ2-5; D: -; DNA: TGTGCCAGCAGCTCAAACGTGGCGGAGACCCAGTACTTC; CDR3: CASSSNVAETQYF
V: TRBV4-3; size: -; J: TRBJ1-2; D: -; DNA: TGCGCCAGCAGCCAAGCGGGGGTCTCGCACTATGGCTACACCTTC; CDR3: CASSQAGVSHYGYTF
V: TRBV30; size: few; J: TRBJ1-3; D: -; DNA: TGTGCCTGGAGTCGACTTGCGGCATCGGGAAACACCATATATTTT; CDR3: CAWSRLAASGNTIYF
V: TRBV7-9; size: few; J: TRBJ2-1; D: TRBD1; DNA: TGTGCCAGCAGACCTCAACCGGGACAGGGGAGCTTTGAGCAGTTCTTC; CDR3: CASRPQPGQGSFEQFF
V: TRBV6-4; size: -; J: TRBJ2-3; D: TRBD2; DNA: TGTGCCAGCAGTGACTCCTTCGGGGGGAGCACAGATACGCAGTATTTT; CDR3: CASSDSFGGSTDTQYF
V: TRBV7-2; size: -; J: TRBJ1-4; D: -; DNA: TGTGCCAGCAGCTTAAATCAGCGTGAAAAACTGTTTTTT; CDR3: CASSLNQREKLFF
V: TRBV27; size: -; J: TRBJ2-5; D: -; DNA: TGTGCCAGCAGTCCGGGGGCGTGGGAGACCCAGTACTTC; CDR3: CASSPGAWETQYF
V: TRBV5-1; size: few; J: TRBJ2-7; D: -; DNA: TGCGCCAGCAGCCCAGGGGACTACGAGCAGTACTTC; CDR3: CASSPGDYEQYF
V: TRBV6-2/TRBV6-3; size: few; J: TRBJ2-7; D: -; DNA: TGTGCCAGCAGTTCCCCGGCCGGATATGGACAGACCTACGAGCAGTACTTC; CDR3: CASSSPAGYGQTYEQYF
V: TRBV20-1; size: -; J: TRBJ1-4; D: -; DNA: TGCAGTGCTAGAGATAACTTCTTCACAACTAATGAAAAACTGTTTTTT; CDR3: CSARDNFFTTNEKLFF
V: TRBV29-1; size: -; J: TRBJ2-3; D: -; DNA: TGCAGCGTGTATGCTGATACGCAGTATTTT; CDR3: CSVYADTQYF
V: TRBV7-8; size: -; J: TRBJ1-6; D: TRBD1; DNA: TGTGCCAGCAGCGTAGACAGGGCTTATAATTCACCCCTCCACTTT; CDR3: CASSVDRAYNSPLHF
V: TRBV7-2; size: few; J: TRBJ1-5; D: -; DNA: TGTGCCAGCAGCTTAGCGAGGGGATCGGGACAGCCCCAGCATTTT; CDR3: CASSLARGSGQPQHF
V: TRBV7-2; size: few; J: TRBJ2-3; D: TRBD1; DNA: TGTGCCAGCAGCTTAGTTGGACAGGGGGTTTCAGATACGCAGTATTTT; CDR3: CASSLVGQGVSDTQYF
V: TRBV20-1; size: -; J: TRBJ2-1; D: -; DNA: TGCAGTGCTCCCGAGCGCTACAATGAGCAGTTCTTC; CDR3: CSAPERYNEQFF
V: TRBV29-1; size: many; J: TRBJ2-1; D: TRBD2; DNA: TGCAGTGCCCTGCTAGCGGGGTTCTATGAGCAGTTCTTC; CDR3: CSALLAGFYEQFF
V: TRBV20-1; size: few; J: TRBJ2-1; D: -; DNA: TGCAGTGCTAGGTTCGATAATGAGCAGTTCTTC; CDR3: CSARFDNEQFF
V: TRBV6-6; size: few; J: TRBJ1-2; D: -; DNA: TGTGCCAGCAGCCCCAGGGCGCGGCGTCCTGGTGGCTACACCTTC; CDR3: CASSPRARRPGGYTF
V: TRBV12-3/TRBV12-4; size: -; J: TRBJ1-4; D: -; DNA: TGTGCCAGCACTATAAGCGAAGAACTGTTTTTT; CDR3: CASTISEELFF
V: TRBV2; size: few; J: TRBJ1-4; D: -; DNA: TGTGCCAGCAGTACCGGGAGAAGGGAAAAACTGTTTTTT; CDR3: CASSTGRREKLFF
V: TRBV6-5; size: -; J: TRBJ2-3; D: TRBD1; DNA: TGTGCCAGCAGTTACTCGAAACAGGGGGGCAGAAATACGCAGTATTTT; CDR3: CASSYSKQGGRNTQYF
V: TRBV5-1; size: -; J: TRBJ2-2; D: -; DNA: TGCGCCAGCAGCTTGGTAGGAGGCACCGGGGAGCTGTTTTTT; CDR3: CASSLVGGTGELFF
V: TRBV6-5; size: -; J: TRBJ1-1; D: -; DNA: TGTGCCAGCAGCCCCGGGAAGAGCACTGAAGCTTTCTTT; CDR3: CASSPGKSTEAFF
V: TRBV15; size: -; J: TRBJ1-1; D: -; DNA: TGTGCCACCAGCAGAAACCTGAACACTGAAGCTTTCTTT; CDR3: CATSRNLNTEAFF
V: TRBV4-3; size: few; J: TRBJ1-4; D: -; DNA: TGCGCCAGCAGCCAAGAATTCCCCAGGGCTAATGAAAAACTGTTTTTT; CDR3: CASSQEFPRANEKLFF
V: TRBV4-1; size: few; J: TRBJ1-1; D: TRBD1; DNA: TGCGCCAGCAGCCCAACCGACAGGGGGCTTAGTGGAACTGAAGCTTTCTTT; CDR3: CASSPTDRGLSGTEAFF
V: TRBV29-1; size: few; J: TRBJ2-7; D: -; DNA: TGCAGCGTGGGGACATCCTACGAGCAGTACTTC; CDR3: CSVGTSYEQYF
V: TRBV7-6; size: -; J: TRBJ1-1; D: -; DNA: TGTGCCAGCAGCTTTGGAGGGAACGGGAACACTGAAGCTTTCTTT; CDR3: CASSFGGNGNTEAFF
V: TRBV20-1; size: few; J: TRBJ2-3; D: -; DNA: TGCAGTGCTAGATCCAGGGCCGCAGATACGCAGTATTTT; CDR3: CSARSRAADTQYF
V: TRBV29-1; size: once; J: TRBJ1-2; D: -; DNA: TGCAGCGTTGGGACGGACGGCTACACCTTC; CDR3: CSVGTDGYTF